Below, 6 T cell receptor beta chains from the same sample are listed, as sequenced in a study of T-cell memory formation after mild COVID-19. One entry per CDR3 protein results from TCRdb running MiXCR on the 5' RACE reads. The sample lists 15,000 or so distinct CDR3 sequences; around 25% were seen once. The sequencing input was PBMCs or a T cell subset sorted from them (not recorded which). Receptor source: a man between 18 and 29 years old who had mild COVID-19 (a few samples of this study predate the infection). Cell type and time point are not known.

V usage is TRBV30 and J usage is TRBJ1-1, with a possible D match to TRBD1 (5 bases). CDR3 size: 13 residues. Per germline, CDR1 GTSNPN and CDR2 SVGIG (reference sequence). V gave up 1 base and J gave up 3 bases, with 9 bases separating them. For the CDR3, the DNA is TGTGCCTGGAGTGGCGAGGGGTACACTGAAGCTTTCTTT. Amino acid sequence: CAWSGEGYTEAFF.

This clonotype was counted at least ten times. V usage is TRBV18 and J usage is TRBJ1-1, with D unclear. Trimming left V 3 bases short and J 1 base short, with 9 bases between. Germline CDR1 KGHSH, CDR2 LQKENI. This CDR3 is 14 amino acids long. The CDR3 loop reads CASSPAHGNTEAFF. Here the CDR3 DNA reads TGTGCCAGCTCACCTGCGCACGGGAACACTGAAGCTTTCTTT. The whole variable domain, remainder taken from reference TRBV18 and TRBJ1-1, is NAGVMQNPRHLVRRRGQEARLRCSPMKGHSHVYWYRQLPEEGLKFMVYLQKENIIDESGMPKERFSAEFPKEGPSILRIQQVVRGDSAAYFCASSPAHGNTEAFFGQGTRLTVV.

This chain uses TRBV7-2 with TRBJ2-6; D gene ambiguous. Per germline, CDR1 SGHTA and CDR2 FQGNSA. Trimming shortened V by 2 bases and J by 0 bases, and 8 bases separated the two germline ends. The CDR3 is made up of 16 amino acids. For the CDR3, the DNA is TGTGCCAGCAGCTTACAATACAGCTCTGGGGCCAACGTCCTGACTTTC. It is translated as CASSLQYSSGANVLTF.

There are a few counts of this clonotype. The chain links TRBV11-3 to TRBJ1-3; D gene uncertain. This CDR3 has 12 amino acids. The germline V and J ends were trimmed by 6 bases and 0 bases, with 3 bases remaining between them. Germline assignment: CDR1 SGHNT and CDR2 YENEEA. DNA of the CDR3: TGTGCCAGCAGTGACTCTGGAAACACCATATATTTT. Translated, it gives CASSDSGNTIYF.

In its sample, this clonotype was seen many times. CDR3 coding DNA: TGTGCCAGCAGTTACTCGCGGGAAGCCCCAGAGAAAGAGACCCAGTACTTC. Protein: CASSYSREAPEKETQYF. The chain combines TRBV6-6 with TRBJ2-5, with D perhaps matching TRBD2 (6 bases). V gave up 0 bases and J gave up 3 bases, with 17 bases separating them. CDR1 MNHNY and CDR2 SVGAGI come from the germline V gene (reference sequence). This CDR3 region has 17 residues.

The rearrangement links TRBV7-6 to TRBJ2-3; possible D gene TRBD1, 7 bases. V dropped 7 bases and J dropped 3 bases, with 14 bases sitting between them. CDR1 and CDR2 from the germline V gene are SGHVS and FNYEAQ. CDR3 length equals 14 residues. The chain's CDR3 is CASTGGQSTDTQYF. DNA of the CDR3: TGTGCCAGCACCGGGGGACAGTCAACAGATACGCAGTATTTT.